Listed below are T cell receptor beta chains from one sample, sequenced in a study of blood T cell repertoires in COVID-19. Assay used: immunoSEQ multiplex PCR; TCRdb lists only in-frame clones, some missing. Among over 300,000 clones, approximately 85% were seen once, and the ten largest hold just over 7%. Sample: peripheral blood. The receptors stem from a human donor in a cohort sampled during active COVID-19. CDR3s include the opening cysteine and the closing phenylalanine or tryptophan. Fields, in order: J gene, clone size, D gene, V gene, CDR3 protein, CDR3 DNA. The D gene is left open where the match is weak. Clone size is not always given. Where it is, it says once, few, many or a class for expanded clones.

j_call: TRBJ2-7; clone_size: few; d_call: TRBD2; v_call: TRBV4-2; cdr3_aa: CASSHKLASKLSEQYF; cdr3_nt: TGTGCCAGCAGCCACAAACTAGCGTCAAAGCTCAGCGAGCAGTACTTC
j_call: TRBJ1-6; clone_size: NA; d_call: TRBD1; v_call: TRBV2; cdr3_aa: CASSEAGTVYNSPLHF; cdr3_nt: TGTGCCAGCAGTGAAGCCGGGACAGTTTATAATTCACCCCTCCACTTT
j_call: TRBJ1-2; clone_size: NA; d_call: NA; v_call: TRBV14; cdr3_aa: CASSQTRTANYGYTF; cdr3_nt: TGTGCCAGCAGCCAAACTAGGACAGCTAACTATGGCTACACCTTC
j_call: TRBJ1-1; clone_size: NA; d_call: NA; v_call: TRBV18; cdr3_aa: CASSPGIGDMNTEAFF; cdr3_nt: TGTGCCAGCTCACCAGGTATTGGGGACATGAACACTGAAGCTTTCTTT
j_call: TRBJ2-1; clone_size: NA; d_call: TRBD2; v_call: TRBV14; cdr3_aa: CASSQGGGAGGQFF; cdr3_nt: TGTGCCAGCAGCCAGGGAGGTGGAGCGGGGGGGCAGTTCTTC
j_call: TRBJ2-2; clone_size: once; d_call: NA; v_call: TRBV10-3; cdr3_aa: CATNTPNTGELFF; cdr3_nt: TGTGCCACCAACACCCCAAACACCGGGGAGCTGTTTTTT
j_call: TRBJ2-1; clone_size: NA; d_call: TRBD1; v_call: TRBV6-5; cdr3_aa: CASSYRPGGNEQFF; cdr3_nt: TGTGCCAGCAGTTACCGCCCAGGGGGCAACGAGCAGTTCTTC
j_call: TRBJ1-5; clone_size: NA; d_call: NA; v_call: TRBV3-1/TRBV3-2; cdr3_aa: CASSQAVTGQPQHF; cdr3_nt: TGTGCCAGCAGCCAGGCGGTCACAGGCCAGCCCCAGCATTTT
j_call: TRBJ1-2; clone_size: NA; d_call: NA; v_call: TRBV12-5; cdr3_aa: CASGLRGVGEGYTF; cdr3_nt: TGTGCTAGTGGTTTGAGAGGAGTGGGAGAAGGCTACACCTTC
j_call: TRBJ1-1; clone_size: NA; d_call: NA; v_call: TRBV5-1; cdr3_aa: CASRLGGAALNTEAFF; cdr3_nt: TGCGCCAGCAGGCTTGGAGGGGCGGCCCTGAACACTGAAGCTTTCTTT
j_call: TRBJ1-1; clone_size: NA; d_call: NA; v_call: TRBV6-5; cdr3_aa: CASSFFSGAEAFF; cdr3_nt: TGTGCCAGCAGTTTCTTTTCCGGTGCTGAAGCTTTCTTT
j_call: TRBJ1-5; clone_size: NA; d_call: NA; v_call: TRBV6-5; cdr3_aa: CASSDSGHSNQPQHF; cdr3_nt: TGTGCCAGCAGTGACTCGGGACACAGCAATCAGCCCCAGCATTTT
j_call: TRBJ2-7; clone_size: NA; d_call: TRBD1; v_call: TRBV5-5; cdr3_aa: CASSLGGTGSSYEQYF; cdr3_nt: TGTGCCAGCAGCTTGGGGGGGACAGGGTCCTCCTACGAGCAGTACTTC
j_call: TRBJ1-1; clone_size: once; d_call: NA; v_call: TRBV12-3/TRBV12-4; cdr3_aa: CASSWGRDTEAFF; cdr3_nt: TGTGCCAGCAGTTGGGGCAGGGACACTGAAGCTTTCTTT
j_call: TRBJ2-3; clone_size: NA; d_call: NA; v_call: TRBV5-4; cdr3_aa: CASERLGTDTQYF; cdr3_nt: TGTGCCAGCGAGAGGCTTGGCACAGATACGCAGTATTTT